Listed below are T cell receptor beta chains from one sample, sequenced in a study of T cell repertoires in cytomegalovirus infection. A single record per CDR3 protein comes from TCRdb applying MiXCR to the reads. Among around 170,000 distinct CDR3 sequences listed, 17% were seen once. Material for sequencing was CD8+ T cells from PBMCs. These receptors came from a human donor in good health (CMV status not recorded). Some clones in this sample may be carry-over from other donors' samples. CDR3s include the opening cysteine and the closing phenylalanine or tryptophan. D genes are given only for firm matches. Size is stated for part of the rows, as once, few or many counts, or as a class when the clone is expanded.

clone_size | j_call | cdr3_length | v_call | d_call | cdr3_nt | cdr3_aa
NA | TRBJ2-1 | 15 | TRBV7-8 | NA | TGTGCCAGCAGCTTCGGATTAGGGACGTTCAATGAGCAGTTCTTC | CASSFGLGTFNEQFF
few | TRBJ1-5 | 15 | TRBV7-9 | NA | TGTGCCAGCAGCGAAGATGGATATAGCAATCAGCCCCAGCATTTT | CASSEDGYSNQPQHF
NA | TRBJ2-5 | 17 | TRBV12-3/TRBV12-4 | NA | NA | CASSSSTSGPWQETQYF
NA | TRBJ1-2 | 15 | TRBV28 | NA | TGTGCCAGCAGTTATATCAGGGGCAGGTACTATGGCTACACCTTC | CASSYIRGRYYGYTF
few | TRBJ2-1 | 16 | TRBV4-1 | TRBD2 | TGCGCCAGCAGCCGAGAACTAGCGGGGGCCCTCAATGAGCAGTTCTTC | CASSRELAGALNEQFF
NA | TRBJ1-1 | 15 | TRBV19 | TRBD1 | TGTGCCAGTATTGGGACAGGGAGTATTGGTACTGAAGCTTTCTTT | CASIGTGSIGTEAFF
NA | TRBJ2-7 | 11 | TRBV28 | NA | TGTGCCAGCAGAACCCAATACGAGCAGTACTTC | CASRTQYEQYF
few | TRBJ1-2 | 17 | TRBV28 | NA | TGTGCCAGCAGTGGGGGGACCAGTCCTTTTTTTAACTATGGCTACACCTTC | CASSGGTSPFFNYGYTF
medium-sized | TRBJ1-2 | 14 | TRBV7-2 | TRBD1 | TGTGCCAGCAGCCCAAGGACAGGGCCGGGTGGCTACACCTTC | CASSPRTGPGGYTF
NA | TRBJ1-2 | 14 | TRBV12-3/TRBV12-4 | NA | TGTGCCAGCAGTGCTACAGGAACTAACTATGGCTACACCTTC | CASSATGTNYGYTF
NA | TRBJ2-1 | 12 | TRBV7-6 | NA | TGTGCCAGCAGCTTTGGCGCGGACCAACAGTTCTTC | CASSFGADQQFF
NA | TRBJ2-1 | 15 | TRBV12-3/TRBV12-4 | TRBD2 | TGTGCCAGCAGAGCAAGCGGGGGCTCCTACAATGAGCAGTTCTTC | CASRASGGSYNEQFF
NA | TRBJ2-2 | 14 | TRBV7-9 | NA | TGTGCCAGCAGCTACGTCGGGGGAACCGGGGAGCTGTTTTTT | CASSYVGGTGELFF
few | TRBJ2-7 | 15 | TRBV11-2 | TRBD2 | TGTGCCAGCAGCTTAAGAGCTAGCGGGGTCCCTGGGCAGTACTTC | CASSLRASGVPGQYF
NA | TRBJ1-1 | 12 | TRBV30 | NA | TGTGCCTGGAGTGTAAGGTACACTGAAGCTTTCTTT | CAWSVRYTEAFF
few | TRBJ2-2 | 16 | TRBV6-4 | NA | TGTGCCAGCAGTACGGGTACAGGACAGAACACCGGGGAGCTGTTTTTT | CASSTGTGQNTGELFF
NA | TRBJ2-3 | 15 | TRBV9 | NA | TGTGCCAGCAGCGTAGCGGGCAGGGACACAGATACGCAGTATTTT | CASSVAGRDTDTQYF
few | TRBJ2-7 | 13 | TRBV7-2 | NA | TGTGCCAGCAGCTTAAACAGCCGCTACGAGCAGTACTTC | CASSLNSRYEQYF
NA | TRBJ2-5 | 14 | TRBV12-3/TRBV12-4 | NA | TGTGCCAGCAGCGGGACAAGGGGGGCCGAGACCCAGTACTTC | CASSGTRGAETQYF
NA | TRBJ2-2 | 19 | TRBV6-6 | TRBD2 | TGTGCCAGCAGTTACTCAGGACTAGCGGGAGATGGGGACACCGGGGAGCTGTTTTTT | CASSYSGLAGDGDTGELFF
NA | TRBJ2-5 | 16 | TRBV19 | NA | TGTGCCAGTAGTATGATGACTAGTACGGGAGAGGAGACCCAGTACTTC | CASSMMTSTGEETQYF
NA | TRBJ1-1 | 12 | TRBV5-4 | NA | TGTGCCAGCATCATAGGCGGGACTGAAGCTTTCTTT | CASIIGGTEAFF
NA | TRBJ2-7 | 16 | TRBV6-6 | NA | TGTGCCAGCAGTTACCCTGCGGGGCCCCTAGGGCGCGAGCAGTACTTC | CASSYPAGPLGREQYF
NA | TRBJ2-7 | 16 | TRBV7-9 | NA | TGTGCCAGCAGCTTAGGGTGGGGCAGCCGCTCCTACGAGCAGTACTTC | CASSLGWGSRSYEQYF
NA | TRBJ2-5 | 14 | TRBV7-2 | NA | TGTGCCAGCAGCTTAGAGGGCAGGGAGGAGACCCAGTACTTC | CASSLEGREETQYF
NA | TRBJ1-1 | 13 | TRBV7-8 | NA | TGTGCCAGCAGCTTAGAGATGCGTACTGAAGCTTTCTTT | CASSLEMRTEAFF
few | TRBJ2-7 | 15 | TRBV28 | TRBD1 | TGTGCCAGCAGTTTACGCCGGGACAGGGTCTACGAGCAGTACTTC | CASSLRRDRVYEQYF
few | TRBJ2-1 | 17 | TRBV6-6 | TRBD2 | TGTGCCAGCAGTTACTCCGATACTAGCGGGCTGGGGGGTGAGCAGTTCTTC | CASSYSDTSGLGGEQFF
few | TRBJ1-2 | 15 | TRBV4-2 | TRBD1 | TGTGCCAGCAGCCAAGCGGGGACAGTACAAAATGGCTACACCTTC | CASSQAGTVQNGYTF
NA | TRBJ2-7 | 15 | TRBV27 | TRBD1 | TGTGCCAGCGCCCACGGGACAGGGCGAGCCTACGAGCAGTACTTC | CASAHGTGRAYEQYF